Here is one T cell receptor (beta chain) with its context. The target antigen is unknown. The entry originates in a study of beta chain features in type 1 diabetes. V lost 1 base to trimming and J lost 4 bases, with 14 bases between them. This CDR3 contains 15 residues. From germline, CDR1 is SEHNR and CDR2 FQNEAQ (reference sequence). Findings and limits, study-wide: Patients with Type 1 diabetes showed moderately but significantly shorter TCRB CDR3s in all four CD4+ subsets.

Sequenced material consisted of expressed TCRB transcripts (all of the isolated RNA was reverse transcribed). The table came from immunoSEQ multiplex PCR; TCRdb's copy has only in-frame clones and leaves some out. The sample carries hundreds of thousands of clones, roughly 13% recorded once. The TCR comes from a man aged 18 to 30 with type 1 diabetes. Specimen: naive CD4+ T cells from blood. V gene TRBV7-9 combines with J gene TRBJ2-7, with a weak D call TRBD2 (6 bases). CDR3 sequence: CASSLELWEAYEQYF. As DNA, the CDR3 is TGTGCCAGCAGCTTAGAGCTCTGGGAGGCTTACGAGCAGTACTTC. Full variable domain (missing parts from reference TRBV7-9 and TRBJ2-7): DTGVSQNPRHKITKRGQNVTFRCDPISEHNRLYWYRQTLGQGPEFLTYFQNEAQLEKSRLLSDRFSAERPKGSFSTLEIQRTEQGDSAMYLCASSLELWEAYEQYFGPGTRLTVT.